This T cell receptor (beta chain) was observed in a study of T cell responses to AZD1222 COVID-19 vaccine (dated by TCRdb to about 2021). For context, the study as a whole: A total of 233 trial participants underwent TCR sequencing, of whom roughly 210 received two doses of AZD1222 and about 25 received two doses of the MenACWY control vaccine. Trial participants were enrolled by age into 18-55, 56-69 and 70-plus year subgroups, with around 150, 28 and 57 TCR-sequenced participants respectively. Here is what the overall study found, with its caveats: Epitopes outside the regions mutated in the B.1.351 and B.1.1.7 variants were reportedly recognized by nearly half of the unique spike-specific TCRs. No day 14 peak-response samples were available, so repertoires were characterized only after the peak T cell response. The vaccine-associated CD4 TCRs covered the entire spike protein, and the dominant responses fell in regions 160-218 and 743-854. After two AZD1222 doses, both the breadth and the depth of spike-specific TCRs were significantly higher than at day 0 and than in MenACWY recipients. The 56-69-year group was small, and its depth increase did not reach significance, likely because of low power. Conclusions about previously exposed vaccinees are limited, since just a handful of AZD1222 recipients were seropositive for SARS-CoV-2 at baseline. Participants were mostly white British, with more females than males. The authors suggested clonal diversity may have been underestimated.

The CDR3 regions of human TCRbeta chains were analyzed by immunosequencing. Regarding the original processing steps: TCRs in the repertoires were matched against a reference library of SARS-CoV-2-specific TCRs that had been generated with the MIRA antigen-specificity platform. Breadth meant the fraction of unique TCRs that were SARS-CoV-2-associated, whereas depth meant the fraction of total T cells that were SARS-CoV-2-associated. Using the MIRA data, each spike-specific TCR was mapped to the spike region that the TCR reacts to and placed in a CD4 or CD8 class. Log10-transformed breadth and depth values were compared by one-way ANOVA with Sidak's multiple comparisons tests. TCRdb re-hosts the immuneACCESS table, in-frame sequences only. Its copies lack some clones; in the studies checked, an unresolved V gene accounts for under half of them, and the cause for the rest is not known. The V and J calls and clone size are taken from that table; D and trimming were inferred from the DNA. The sample table shows approximately 140,000 clones, and 90% to 95% are seen once. The ten biggest clones cover 2.8% of the sample.

This clone was observed a single time. It lacks a known antigen. No base qualities exist here, and no much larger clone lies one base off it. The time point label, read with the paper, signifies: baseline before first vaccination. The treatment or condition label, as the study defines it: meningococcal conjugate vaccine given as trial control. Samples from vaccinated people were obtained from the UK trials COV001 and COV002, which included a single-blind randomized controlled phase 2/3 trial of AZD1222 (ChAdOx1 nCoV-19) in healthy adults. Trial participant PBMC samples were collected at day 0 and day 28 after the second dose for TCRbeta chain sequencing. Per the germline V gene, KGHDR is the CDR1 and SFDVKD is the CDR2. Taken from cysteine to phenylalanine, the CDR3 has 13 residues. Just the 39-base CDR3 DNA is kept, in frame starting at base 1. Trimming takes 4 bases from V and 5 bases from J, and the germline ends sit 10 bases apart.

The chain employs TRBV24-1 and TRBJ1-1; the D gene is possibly TRBD1, with 5 bases matching. This clonotype was sampled from an adult in good health. The specimen comprised peripheral blood, sampled on day 0 of MenACWY control vaccination. Read as DNA, the sequence is TGTGCCACCAGTGAGGCAGGGACGACTGAAGCTTTCTTT. It codes for CATSEAGTTEAFF.